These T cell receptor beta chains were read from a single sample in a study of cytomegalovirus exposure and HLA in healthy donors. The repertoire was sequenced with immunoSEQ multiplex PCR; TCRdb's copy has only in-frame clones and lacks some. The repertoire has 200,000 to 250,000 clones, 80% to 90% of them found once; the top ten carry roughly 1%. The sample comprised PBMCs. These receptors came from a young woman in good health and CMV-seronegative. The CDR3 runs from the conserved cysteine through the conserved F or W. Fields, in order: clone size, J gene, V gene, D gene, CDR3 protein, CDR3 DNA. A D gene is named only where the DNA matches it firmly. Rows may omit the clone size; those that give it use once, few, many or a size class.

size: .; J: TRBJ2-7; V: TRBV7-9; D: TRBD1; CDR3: CASSRDRDEQYF; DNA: TGTGCCAGCAGCCGGGACAGGGACGAGCAGTACTTC
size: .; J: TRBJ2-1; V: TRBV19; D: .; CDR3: CASNRVPAYNEQFF; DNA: TGTGCCAGTAATCGGGTTCCGGCCTACAATGAGCAGTTCTTC
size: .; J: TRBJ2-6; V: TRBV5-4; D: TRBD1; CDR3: CASSSGQGKAGANVLTF; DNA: TGTGCCAGCAGCTCGGGACAGGGGAAAGCTGGGGCCAACGTCCTGACTTTC
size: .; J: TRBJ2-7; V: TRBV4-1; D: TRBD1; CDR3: CASSLGTGIYEQYF; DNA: TGCGCCAGCAGCCTCGGGACAGGGATATACGAGCAGTACTTC
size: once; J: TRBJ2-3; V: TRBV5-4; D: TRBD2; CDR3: CASSFSSGGTDTQYF; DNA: TGTGCCAGCAGCTTCTCTAGCGGGGGCACAGATACGCAGTATTTT
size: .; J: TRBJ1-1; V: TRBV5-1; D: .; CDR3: CASSYGHGGEGTEAFF; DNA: TGCGCCAGCAGCTATGGACACGGAGGGGAAGGGACTGAAGCTTTCTTT
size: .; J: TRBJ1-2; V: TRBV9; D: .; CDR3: CASRPLRSANYGYTF; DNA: TGTGCCAGCAGACCCCTGAGGTCAGCTAACTATGGCTACACCTTC
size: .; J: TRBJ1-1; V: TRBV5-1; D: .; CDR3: CASSLQDNTEAFF; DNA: TGCGCCAGCAGCTTACAGGATAACACTGAAGCTTTCTTT
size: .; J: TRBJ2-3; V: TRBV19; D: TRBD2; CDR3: CASSPGLASTDTQYF; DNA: TGTGCCAGTAGTCCAGGACTAGCGTCCACAGATACGCAGTATTTT
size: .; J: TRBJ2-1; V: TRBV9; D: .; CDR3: CASSVVAGLYNEQFF; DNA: TGTGCCAGCAGCGTAGTAGCCGGATTATACAATGAGCAGTTCTTC
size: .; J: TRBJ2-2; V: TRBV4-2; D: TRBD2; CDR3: CASSNLAGGATGELFF; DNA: TGTGCCAGCAGCAATCTAGCGGGGGGGGCCACCGGGGAGCTGTTTTTT
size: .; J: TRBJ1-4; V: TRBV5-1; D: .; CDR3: CASSFPGKNEKLFF; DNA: TGCGCCAGCAGCTTCCCAGGAAAAAATGAAAAACTGTTTTTT
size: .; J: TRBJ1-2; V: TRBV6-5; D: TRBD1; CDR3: CASSYSRGGAYGYTF; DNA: TGTGCCAGCAGTTACTCGAGAGGGGGCGCCTATGGCTACACCTTC
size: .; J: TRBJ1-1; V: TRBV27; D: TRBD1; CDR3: CASSPRTGKGAFF; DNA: TGTGCCAGCAGTCCCCGGACAGGAAAGGGAGCTTTCTTT
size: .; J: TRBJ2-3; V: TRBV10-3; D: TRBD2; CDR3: CAIKASSGGGDTQYF; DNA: TGTGCCATCAAGGCTTCTTCGGGGGGGGGAGATACGCAGTATTTT
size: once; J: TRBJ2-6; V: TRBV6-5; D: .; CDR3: CASSQGTTGANVLTF; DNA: TGTGCCAGCAGCCAAGGGACAACTGGGGCCAACGTCCTGACTTTC
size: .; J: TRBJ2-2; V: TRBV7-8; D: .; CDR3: CAGGVGELFF; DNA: TGTGCCGGAGGGGTCGGGGAGCTGTTTTTT
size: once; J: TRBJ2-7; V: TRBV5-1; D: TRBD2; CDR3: CASSLEAGGSYEQYF; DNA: TGCGCCAGCAGCTTGGAAGCGGGGGGGAGCTACGAGCAGTACTTC
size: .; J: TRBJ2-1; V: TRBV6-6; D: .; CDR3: CASSRGQRAYEQFF; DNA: TGTGCCAGCAGCCGGGGACAGCGGGCTTATGAGCAGTTCTTC
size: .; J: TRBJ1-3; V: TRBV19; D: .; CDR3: CASSIGKRFSGNTIYF; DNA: TGTGCCAGTAGTATAGGTAAACGGTTCTCTGGAAACACCATATATTTT
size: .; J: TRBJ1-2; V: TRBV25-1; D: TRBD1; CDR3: CASSRGQGYGYTF; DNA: TGTGCCAGCAGTCGGGGACAGGGCTATGGCTACACCTTC
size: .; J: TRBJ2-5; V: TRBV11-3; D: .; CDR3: CASSQVELSETQYF; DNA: TGTGCCAGCAGCCAGGTAGAGTTATCTGAGACCCAGTACTTC
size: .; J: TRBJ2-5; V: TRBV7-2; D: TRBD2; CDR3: CASSLQRDETQYF; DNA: TGTGCCAGCAGCTTACAGCGGGATGAGACCCAGTACTTC
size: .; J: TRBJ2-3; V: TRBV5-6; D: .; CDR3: CASSLVPGSTDTQYF; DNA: TGTGCCAGCAGCTTGGTCCCAGGTTCCACAGATACGCAGTATTTT
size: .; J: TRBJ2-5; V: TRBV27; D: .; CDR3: CASSPERAQETQYF; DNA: TGTGCCAGCAGTCCGGAGCGGGCCCAGGAGACCCAGTACTTC
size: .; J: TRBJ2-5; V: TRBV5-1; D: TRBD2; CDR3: CASSFYERGEETQYF; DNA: TGCGCCAGCAGCTTCTATGAGCGGGGGGAAGAGACCCAGTACTTC
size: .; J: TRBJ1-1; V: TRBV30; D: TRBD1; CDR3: CAWSQDRGTEAFF; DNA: TGTGCCTGGAGCCAAGACAGGGGGACTGAAGCTTTCTTT
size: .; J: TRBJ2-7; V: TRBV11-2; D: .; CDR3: CASSTARGRPYEQYF; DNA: TGTGCCAGCAGCACCGCGCGGGGTCGGCCCTACGAGCAGTACTTC
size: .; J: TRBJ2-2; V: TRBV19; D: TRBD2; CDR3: CASSLAGVGNGELFF; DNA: TGTGCCAGTAGTCTAGCGGGAGTCGGAAACGGGGAGCTGTTTTTT
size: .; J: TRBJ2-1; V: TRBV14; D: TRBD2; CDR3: CASSQDLRGGGLKNEQFF; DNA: TGTGCCAGCAGCCAAGATCTGAGGGGCGGGGGGCTTAAAAATGAGCAGTTCTTC
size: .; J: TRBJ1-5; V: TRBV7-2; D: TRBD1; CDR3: CASSFDRGRQPQHF; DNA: TGTGCCAGCAGCTTCGACAGGGGGCGGCAGCCCCAGCATTTT
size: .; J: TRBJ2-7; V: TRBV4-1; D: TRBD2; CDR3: CASSQGRGTSGTYEQYF; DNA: TGCGCCAGCAGCCAAGGACGGGGGACTAGCGGTACCTACGAGCAGTACTTC
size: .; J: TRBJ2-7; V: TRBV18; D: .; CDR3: CASSPSGPAGEQYF; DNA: TGTGCCAGCTCACCAAGCGGCCCCGCAGGCGAGCAGTACTTC
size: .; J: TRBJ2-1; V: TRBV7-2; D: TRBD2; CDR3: CASSFDGAGGPYNEQFF; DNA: TGTGCCAGCAGCTTCGACGGGGCGGGGGGTCCCTACAATGAGCAGTTCTTC
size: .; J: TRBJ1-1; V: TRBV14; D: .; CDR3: CASSQARPEAFF; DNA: TGTGCCAGCAGCCAGGCCCGTCCTGAAGCTTTCTTT
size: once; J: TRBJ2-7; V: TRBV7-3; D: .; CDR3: CASSLTGAYEQYF; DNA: TGTGCCAGCAGCTTAACTGGGGCCTACGAGCAGTACTTC
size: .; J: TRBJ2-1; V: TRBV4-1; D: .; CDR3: CASSQAPRNEQFF; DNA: TGCGCCAGCAGCCAAGCCCCTCGCAATGAGCAGTTCTTC
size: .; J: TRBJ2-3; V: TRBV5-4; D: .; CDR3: CASSLGGGASTDTQYF; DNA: TGTGCCAGCAGCTTGGGTGGGGGGGCAAGCACAGATACGCAGTATTTT
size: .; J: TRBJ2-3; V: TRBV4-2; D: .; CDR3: CASSQDLGSADTQYF; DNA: TGTGCCAGCAGCCAAGATCTTGGTAGCGCGGATACGCAGTATTTT
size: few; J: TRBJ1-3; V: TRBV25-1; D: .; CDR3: CASSESGTASGNTIYF; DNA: TGTGCCAGCAGTGAATCAGGGACTGCCTCTGGAAACACCATATATTTT
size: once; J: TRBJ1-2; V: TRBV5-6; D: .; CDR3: CASSLFQGLNYGYTF; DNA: TGTGCCAGCAGCTTGTTTCAGGGGTTAAACTATGGCTACACCTTC
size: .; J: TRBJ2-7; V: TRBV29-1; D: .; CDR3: CSVEEGAYEQYF; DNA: TGCAGCGTTGAGGAGGGGGCGTACGAGCAGTACTTC
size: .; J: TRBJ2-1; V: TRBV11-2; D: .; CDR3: CASSPRLASASSYNEQFF; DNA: TGTGCCAGCAGCCCCAGACTCGCTAGCGCAAGCTCCTACAATGAGCAGTTCTTC
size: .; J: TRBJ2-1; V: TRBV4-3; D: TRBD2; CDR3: CASTKGLAGDSAEQFF; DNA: TGCGCCAGCACGAAGGGACTAGCGGGAGATTCTGCTGAGCAGTTCTTC
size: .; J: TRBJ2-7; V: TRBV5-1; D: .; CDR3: CASSLVFGESYEQYF; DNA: TGCGCCAGCAGCTTGGTCTTCGGGGAATCCTACGAGCAGTACTTC
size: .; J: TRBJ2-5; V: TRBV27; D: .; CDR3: CASRRAAQETQYF; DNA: TGTGCCAGCAGGCGGGCAGCCCAAGAGACCCAGTACTTC
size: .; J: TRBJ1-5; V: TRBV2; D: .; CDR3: CASSVDNSNQPQHF; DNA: TGTGCCAGCAGTGTTGACAATAGCAATCAGCCCCAGCATTTT
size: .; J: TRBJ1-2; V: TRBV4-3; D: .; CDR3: CASSLSPTVNYGYTF; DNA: TGCGCCAGCAGCCTAAGCCCGACAGTGAACTATGGCTACACCTTC
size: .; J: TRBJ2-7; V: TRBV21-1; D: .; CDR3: CASSKLDRDSYEQYF; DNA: TGTGCCAGCAGCAAACTCGACAGGGATTCCTACGAGCAGTACTTC
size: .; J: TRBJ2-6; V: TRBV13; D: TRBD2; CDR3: CASSHETSGGAPGANVLTF; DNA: TGTGCCAGCAGCCACGAGACTAGCGGGGGGGCTCCTGGGGCCAACGTCCTGACTTTC
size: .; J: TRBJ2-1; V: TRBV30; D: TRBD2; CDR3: CAWTGLAGGPWGNEQFF; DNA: TGTGCCTGGACCGGACTAGCGGGAGGGCCTTGGGGCAATGAGCAGTTCTTC
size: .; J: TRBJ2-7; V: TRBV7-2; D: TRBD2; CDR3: CASSSDYRGLSHYEQYF; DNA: TGTGCCAGCAGCTCAGATTACCGGGGACTATCCCACTACGAGCAGTACTTC
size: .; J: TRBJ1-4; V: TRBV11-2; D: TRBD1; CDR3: CASSLTGGNEKLFF; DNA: TGTGCCAGCAGCCTCACAGGGGGGAATGAAAAACTGTTTTTT
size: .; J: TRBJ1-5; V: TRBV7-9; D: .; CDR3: CASSRWREPQHF; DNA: TGTGCCAGCAGCCGTTGGAGAGAACCCCAGCATTTT
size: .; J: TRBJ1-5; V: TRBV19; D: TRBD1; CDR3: CASRGQGSRSNQPQHF; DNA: TGTGCCAGTAGGGGACAGGGGTCCCGCAGCAATCAGCCCCAGCATTTT
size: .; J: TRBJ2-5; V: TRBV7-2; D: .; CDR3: CASSFVSETQYF; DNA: TGTGCCAGCAGCTTCGTCTCTGAGACCCAGTACTTC
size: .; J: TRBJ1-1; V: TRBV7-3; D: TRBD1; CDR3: CASSIRGAAFF; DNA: TGTGCCAGCAGCATCAGGGGGGCGGCTTTCTTT
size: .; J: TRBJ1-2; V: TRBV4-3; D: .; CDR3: CASSPRDTVGGYTF; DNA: TGCGCCAGCAGCCCTCGGGACACTGTCGGAGGCTACACCTTC
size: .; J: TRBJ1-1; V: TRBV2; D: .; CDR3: CASSPRETNTEAFF; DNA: TGTGCCAGCAGCCCCAGGGAAACGAACACTGAAGCTTTCTTT
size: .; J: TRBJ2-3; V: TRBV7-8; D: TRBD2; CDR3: CASSFGLAGFTSTDTQYF; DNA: TGTGCCAGCAGCTTTGGACTAGCGGGATTTACTAGCACAGATACGCAGTATTTT